This T cell receptor beta chain was sequenced during a study of T-cell memory formation after mild COVID-19 (dated by TCRdb to the early 2020s). A note on the overall study: TCR sequence clusters from the two donors were largely donor specific. In a couple of donors, T-cell clones that expanded and contracted after mild COVID-19 were followed by sequencing TCRalpha and TCRbeta repertoires longitudinally. Two young, previously healthy adult volunteers, one female and one male, were included in the cohort.

Looking up the germline V gene yields CDR1 MNHEY and CDR2 SVGAGI. The V end gives up 5 bases and the J end 3 bases, leaving 7 bases in the junction not matched to a gene. There are 15 amino acids in the CDR3, from cysteine to phenylalanine inclusive. Just the 45-base CDR3 DNA is kept, in frame starting at base 1. This sample was sequenced with an Illumina NovaSeq 6000. TCRalpha and TCRbeta cDNA libraries were constructed by 5'RACE with constant-segment primers, with sample barcodes and unique molecular identifiers being introduced. RNA was extracted from every sample with Trizol reagent. Library amplification was performed in two PCR steps, and a second sample barcode and Illumina TruSeq adapters were introduced in the second step. Libraries were sequenced on an Illumina NovaSeq with 2 x 150 bp paired-end reads. The authors processed their data as follows. The reads were demultiplexed and collapsed into UMI-guided consensus sequences using migec v1.2.7. Using mixcr v2.1.11, the UMI consensuses were aligned to TRA and TRB V and J templates and assembled into clonotypes. Expanded or contracted clonotypes were those called significant by both edgeR and NoisET, with noise models trained on biological replicates. edgeR calls used a false discovery rate-adjusted p below 0.01 and a log2 fold-change threshold of 1. PCA with hierarchical clustering of max-normalized trajectories of the 1000 most abundant clonotypes was used as exploratory dynamics analysis. The CD4 or CD8 phenotype of responding clones was assigned using the separately sequenced CD4+ and CD8+ repertoires. TCRdb reprocessed the public reads (quality trimming at Q25 with fastp, clone calling with MiXCR) and kept in-frame beta chains. Each record represents a unique CDR3 protein, reported with the most common genes and DNA among its rows. TCRdb, rather than the study authors, made the V and J calls. The table for this sample lists 300,000 to 350,000 distinct CDR3 sequences; roughly 13% of them were counted only once. Over 20% of the sample is in the top ten clones.

Overall study results and their limits: Clones that contracted from day 15 to 85 showed balanced CD4/CD8 phenotypes, whereas a second wave of clones that expanded from day 15 to 37 leaned towards CD4+. Contracting CD4+ clones were found mainly in CM and EM memory subsets, while CD8+ clones were enriched in EMRA. The detection of some responding clones in pre-infection memory suggests that pre-existing cross-reactive memory T cells joined the SARS-CoV-2 response. Only a couple of mild cases were covered by the study, and larger cohorts that include severe cases with pre-infection samples were considered necessary. SARS-CoV-2 specificity was not confirmed for the second-wave clones peaking on day 37.

About this clonotype itself: Its antigen target is currently unknown. Qualities for individual bases were not recorded, and no much larger clone is one base off.

Ficoll-Paque density gradient centrifugation was used to isolate PBMCs. What was sequenced was PBMCs or a T cell subset sorted from them (not recorded which). The sequence is built from TRBV6-5 and TRBJ1-2; TRBD1 aligns with 9 central bases. The sequence came from a man aged 18 to 30 who had mild COVID-19 (a few samples of this study predate the infection). The sample titles of this study are shuffled in the database, so cell type and time point are left out; the donor was told from shared clones. The DNA is TGTGCCAGCAGTGGGGGGACAGGGAAGGACTATGGCTACACCTTC. Translated, this is CASSGGTGKDYGYTF.